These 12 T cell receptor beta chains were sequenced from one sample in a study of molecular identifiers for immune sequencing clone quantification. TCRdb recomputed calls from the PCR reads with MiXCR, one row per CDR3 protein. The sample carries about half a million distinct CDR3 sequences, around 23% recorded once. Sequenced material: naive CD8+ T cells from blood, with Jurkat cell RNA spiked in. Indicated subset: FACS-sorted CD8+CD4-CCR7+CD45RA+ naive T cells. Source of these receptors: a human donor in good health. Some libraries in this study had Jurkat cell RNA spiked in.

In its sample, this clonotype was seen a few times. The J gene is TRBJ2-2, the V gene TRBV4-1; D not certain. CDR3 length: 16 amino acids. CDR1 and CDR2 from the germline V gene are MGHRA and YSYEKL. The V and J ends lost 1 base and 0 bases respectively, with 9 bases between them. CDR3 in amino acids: CASSQVAYANTGELFF. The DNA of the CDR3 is TGCGCCAGCAGCCAAGTTGCATACGCGAACACCGGGGAGCTGTTTTTT.

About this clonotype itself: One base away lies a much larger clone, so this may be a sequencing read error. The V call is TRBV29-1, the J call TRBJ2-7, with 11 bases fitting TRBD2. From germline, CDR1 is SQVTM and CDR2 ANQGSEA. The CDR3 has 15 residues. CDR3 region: CSVELTSGGAYERYF. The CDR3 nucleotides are TGCAGCGTTGAACTCACTAGCGGGGGAGCCTACGAGCGGTACTTC.

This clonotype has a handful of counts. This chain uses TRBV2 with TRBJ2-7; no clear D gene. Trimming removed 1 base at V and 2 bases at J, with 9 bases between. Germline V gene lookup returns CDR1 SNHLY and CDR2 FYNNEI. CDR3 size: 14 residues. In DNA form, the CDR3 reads TGTGCCAGCAGTGAAGGTGGGCGGACCTACGAGCAGTACTTC. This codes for CASSEGGRTYEQYF.

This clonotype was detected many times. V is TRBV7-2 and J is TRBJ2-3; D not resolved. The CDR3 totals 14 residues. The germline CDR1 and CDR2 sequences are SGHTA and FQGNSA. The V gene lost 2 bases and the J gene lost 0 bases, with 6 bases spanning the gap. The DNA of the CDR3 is TGTGCCAGCAGCTTATTGCTAAGCACAGATACGCAGTATTTT. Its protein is CASSLLLSTDTQYF.

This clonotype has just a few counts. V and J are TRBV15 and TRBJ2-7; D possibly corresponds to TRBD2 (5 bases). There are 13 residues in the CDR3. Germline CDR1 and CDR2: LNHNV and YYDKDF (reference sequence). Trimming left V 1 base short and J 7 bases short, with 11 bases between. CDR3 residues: CATSRVNSVEQYF. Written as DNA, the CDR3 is TGTGCCACCAGCAGAGTCAATAGCGTTGAGCAGTACTTC.

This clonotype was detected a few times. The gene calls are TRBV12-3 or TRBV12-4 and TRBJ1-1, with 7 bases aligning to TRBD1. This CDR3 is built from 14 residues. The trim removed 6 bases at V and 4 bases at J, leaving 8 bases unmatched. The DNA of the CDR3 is TGTGCCAGCAGCCCAAGCAGGGGGACCACTGAAGCTTTCTTT. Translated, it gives CASSPSRGTTEAFF.

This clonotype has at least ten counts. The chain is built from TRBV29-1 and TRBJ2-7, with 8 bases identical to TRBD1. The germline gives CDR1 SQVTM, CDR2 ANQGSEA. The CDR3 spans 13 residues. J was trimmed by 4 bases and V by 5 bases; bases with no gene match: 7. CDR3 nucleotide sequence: TGCAGCGTTTGGCAGGGGGCAACGTACGAGCAGTACTTC. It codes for CSVWQGATYEQYF.

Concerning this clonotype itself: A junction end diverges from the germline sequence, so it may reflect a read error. CDR3 coding DNA: TGTGCCAGCCAAGGGGGAGGTACGAAGACCCGGTACTTC. It translates to CASQGGGTKTRYF. The chain links TRBV19 to TRBJ2-5; tentatively, D is TRBD1 or TRBD2 (6 bases each). Germline CDR1 and CDR2: LNHDA and SQIVND (reference sequence). The CDR3 totals 13 residues.

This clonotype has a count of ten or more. CDR3: CASSTRLADTSTDTQYF. The CDR3 DNA sequence: TGTGCCAGCAGCACGAGACTAGCAGATACTAGCACAGATACGCAGTATTTT. The rearrangement links TRBV7-9 to TRBJ2-3, with 7 bases matching TRBD2. The CDR3 has 17 residues. Germline V lookup: CDR1 SEHNR, CDR2 FQNEAQ (reference sequence). Losses at the gene ends were 5 bases for V and 0 bases for J; bases not matched to a gene: 11.

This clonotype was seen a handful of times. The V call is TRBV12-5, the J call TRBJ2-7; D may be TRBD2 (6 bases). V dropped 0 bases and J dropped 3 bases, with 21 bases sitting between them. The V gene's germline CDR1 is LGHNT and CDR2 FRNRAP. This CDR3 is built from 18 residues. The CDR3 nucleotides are TGTGCTAGTGGTTTGGTTGGGGAGGAAGGGAGGCCCTACTACGAGCAGTACTTC. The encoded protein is CASGLVGEEGRPYYEQYF.

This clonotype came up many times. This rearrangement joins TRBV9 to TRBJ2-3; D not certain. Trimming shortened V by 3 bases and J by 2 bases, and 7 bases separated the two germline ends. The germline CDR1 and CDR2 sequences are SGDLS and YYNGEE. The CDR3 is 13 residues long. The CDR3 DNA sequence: TGTGCCAGCAGCGCTTGGGACACAGATACGCAGTATTTT. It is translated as CASSAWDTDTQYF.

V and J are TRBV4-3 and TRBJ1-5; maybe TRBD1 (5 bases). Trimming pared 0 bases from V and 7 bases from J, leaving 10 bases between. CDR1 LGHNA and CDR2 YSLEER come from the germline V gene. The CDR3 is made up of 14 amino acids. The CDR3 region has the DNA TGCGCCAGCAGCCAAGATCGAGGGGTCCAGCCCCAGCATTTT. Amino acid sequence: CASSQDRGVQPQHF.